The following is a T cell receptor (beta chain) sequence with its context. TCRdb's table, derived via immunoSEQ multiplex PCR, lists solely in-frame clones and lacks some. The sample has 100,000 to 150,000 clones; 86% are singletons. This sample was taken from a study of PD-L1 blockade in urothelial cancer. Study at large: T cells numbered a median of approximately 150,000 in the blood samples.

Time point given: peripheral blood 6 weeks after treatment start. The CDR3 is 14 residues long. Germline CDR1 reads MNHEY; CDR2 reads SVGAGI. Trimming cost V 4 bases and J 6 bases, with 12 bases left between them. This TCR was recovered from a man aged 45-65 years with urothelial cancer. The chain uses TRBV6-5 and TRBJ1-4; the D gene is possibly TRBD1 (6 bases). This specimen was PBMCs, taken around atezolizumab (anti-PD-L1) treatment. As DNA, the CDR3 is TGTGCCAGCAGTTTAGGGGGATCGGATGAAAAACTGTTTTTT. Translating it yields CASSLGGSDEKLFF.